Below, one T cell receptor (beta chain) is given with its context. These data belong to a study of STAT5B mutations in CD4+ large granular lymphocyte leukemia. CDR1 and CDR2 from the germline V gene are SGHVS and FQNEAQ. V gave up 1 base and J gave up 5 bases, with 12 bases separating them. The length of the CDR3 is 14 residues. Sequencing was performed with immunoSEQ multiplex PCR; in TCRdb, only in-frame clones are kept and a portion is missing. The data hold 15,000 to 25,000 clones, with 65% to 85% observed a single time. The sequence was obtained from a human donor in good health. This sequence joins TRBV7-8 and TRBJ2-7, with D possibly being TRBD2 (5 bases). Sequences were obtained from CD4+ T cells from blood buffy coats. This CDR3 is CASSLGRPVDEQYF. The CDR3 bases are TGTGCCAGCAGCTTAGGGAGGCCAGTAGACGAGCAGTACTTC.